The sequence of this TCR beta chain was determined in a study of CD8+CD57+ T cells in acquired aplastic anemia. Study details: Sorted CD4+ and CD8+ cells gave an average of approximately 3 ug of DNA.

Concerning this clonotype itself: Its antigen is still unknown.

The CDR3 runs 12 residues. Germline loops: CDR1 KGHDR, CDR2 SFDVKD. V lost 1 base and J 4 bases, leaving 1 base between the germline ends. General observations from the study: No significant patient-versus-control difference appeared in CD8+ Simpson's diversity.

TCR beta VDJ and CDR3 profiling used genomic DNA as template. Using its own MiXCR run on the reads, TCRdb lists one record per CDR3 protein. The sample contains about 190,000 distinct CDR3 sequences, less than 70% of which appear only once. The TCR sequence derives from a human donor in good health, serving as a control. Sequences were obtained from sorted CD4+, CD8+, or CD8+CD57+ T cells (not recorded which) from PBMCs. The rearrangement links TRBV24-1 to TRBJ1-5; D unclear. This CDR3 reads CATSDFNQPQHF. In nucleotides, the CDR3 is TGTGCCACCAGTGATTTTAATCAGCCCCAGCATTTT.